These 11 T cell receptor beta chains originate from one sample sequenced in a study of T-cell reconstitution after alpha-beta-depleted transplantation in children. Molecular barcoding with unique molecular identifiers was used for the TCRbeta library. TCRdb independently ran MiXCR on the PCR reads; one entry per CDR3 protein. The sample lists 500,000 to 750,000 distinct CDR3 sequences; 13% were seen once. The sequenced sample was PBMCs, mostly from graft donor cells, obtained 360 days after TCRalphabeta/CD19-depleted stem cell transplant. Every receptor here comes from a male patient between 5 and 17 years old who had a stem cell transplant for acute myeloid leukemia, so the T cells may come from the graft donor.

Ten or more counts support this clonotype. The rearrangement links TRBV7-3 to TRBJ2-3; TRBD2 aligns across 7 bases. CDR1 and CDR2 (germline): SGHTA, FQGTGA. The junction had 2 bases not matched to a gene; V was cut back by 2 bases and J by 3 bases. The CDR3 is 14 amino acids. The CDR3 bases are TGTGCCAGCAGCTTATACGGGAGGACAGATACGCAGTATTTT. Protein product: CASSLYGRTDTQYF.

CDR3 sequence reads: CSAHPGQSYEQYF. CDR3 coding DNA: TGCAGTGCCCATCCGGGGCAGTCCTACGAGCAGTACTTC. The chain uses TRBV20-1 and TRBJ2-7; possibly TRBD1 or TRBD2 for D (5 bases each). In germline, CDR1 is DFQATT, CDR2 SNEGSKA (reference sequence). The length of the CDR3 is 13 residues. The V and J ends lost 6 bases and 1 base respectively, with 13 bases between them.

Only a few counts were recorded for this clonotype. This chain uses TRBV7-2 with TRBJ2-1; D is undetermined. The CDR3 loop spans 14 amino acids. The ends were cut back, 1 base at V and 12 bases at J, with 16 bases in the middle. CDR1 and CDR2 from the germline V gene are SGHTA and FQGNSA. This chain's CDR3 is CASSLEGVAVRQFF. The DNA of the CDR3 is TGTGCCAGCAGCTTAGAAGGTGTAGCAGTAAGGCAGTTCTTC.

This clonotype was recorded a few times. This chain links TRBV24-1 with TRBJ2-3; D is possibly TRBD1 or TRBD2 (5 bases each). With 3 bases removed from V and 2 bases from J, the gap between germline ends came to 17 bases. This CDR3 is built from 17 residues. Germline lookup yields CDR1 KGHDR and CDR2 SFDVKD. The CDR3 loop is CATSDLPGLADTDTQYF. CDR3 DNA sequence: TGTGCCACCAGTGATCTCCCGGGGCTAGCTGACACAGATACGCAGTATTTT.

This clonotype was counted between two and nine times. The chain employs TRBV29-1 and TRBJ1-1; possible D gene TRBD1, 6 bases. From germline, CDR1 is SQVTM and CDR2 ANQGSEA. The ends were cut back, 4 bases at V and 5 bases at J, with 17 bases in the middle. CDR3 length equals 14 residues. CDR3 nucleotides: TGCAGCGTTGCATCTGGGGGGCGCAGAACTGAAGCTTTCTTT. Translated, it gives CSVASGGRRTEAFF.

The DNA of the CDR3 is TGTGCCAGCAGCTTAATCGCGGGAGCGTCCTACAATGAGCAGTTCTTC. Translated, it gives CASSLIAGASYNEQFF. V is TRBV7-3 and J is TRBJ2-1, with 7 bases aligning to TRBD2. The CDR3 totals 16 residues. After removal of 1 base from V and 1 base from J, the junction contained 4 bases not matched to a gene. Per germline, CDR1 SGHTA and CDR2 FQGTGA. The variable domain in full, with the rest retrieved from reference TRBV7-3 and TRBJ2-1, is GAGVSQTPSNKVTEKGKYVELRCDPISGHTALYWYRQSLGQGPEFLIYFQGTGAADDSGLPNDRFFAVRPEGSVSTLKIQRTERGDSAVYLCASSLIAGASYNEQFFGPGTRLTVL.

This chain joins TRBV7-9 and TRBJ2-5; 9 nucleotides line up with TRBD2. Germline V gene data show CDR1 as SEHNR and CDR2 as FQNEAQ (reference sequence). Trimming removed 1 base from V and 6 bases from J; junction bases left unmatched: 6. The CDR3 length is 15 residues. The CDR3 coding sequence is TGTGCCAGCAGCTTAGTCCTAGCGGGAAGAAAGACCCAGTACTTC. It specifies CASSLVLAGRKTQYF.

This clonotype came up a few times. The V and J genes are TRBV7-2 and TRBJ2-1, with 8 bases lining up with TRBD1. Germline V gene lookup returns CDR1 SGHTA and CDR2 FQGNSA. The CDR3 runs to 17 residues. V lost 5 bases, J lost 5 bases, and 14 bases stayed unmatched. CDR3 nucleotides: TGTGCCAGCAGCCAGGGACCCTGGACAGGGTCTAACAATGAGCAGTTCTTC. It is translated as CASSQGPWTGSNNEQFF.

This clonotype was recorded many times. V is TRBV29-1 and J is TRBJ1-2; D is possibly TRBD1 (5 bases). Germline V gives CDR1 SQVTM, CDR2 ANQGSEA. The CDR3 runs 11 residues. V lost 3 bases, J lost 4 bases, and 6 bases lay in between. The CDR3 DNA reads TGCAGCGTTGAGCAGGGCTATGGCTACACCTTC. It codes for CSVEQGYGYTF.

This clonotype was seen a handful of times. The chain employs TRBV7-2 and TRBJ2-1, with D possibly TRBD1 on 6 matching bases. This CDR3 contains 16 residues. Deletions cut 0 bases from V and 5 bases from J, with 14 bases between. From germline, CDR1 is SGHTA and CDR2 FQGNSA. CDR3 loop: CASSLAFTGINNEQFF. DNA for the CDR3: TGTGCCAGCAGCTTAGCGTTTACAGGGATTAACAATGAGCAGTTCTTC.

The sample holds a few counts of this clonotype. This sequence joins TRBV18 and TRBJ2-2; D call uncertain. The CDR3 has 15 residues. With 3 bases removed from V and 1 base from J, the gap between germline ends came to 9 bases. CDR1 and CDR2 (germline): KGHSH, LQKENI. The CDR3 loop reads CASSPFVGNTGELFF. DNA of the CDR3: TGTGCCAGCTCACCGTTCGTTGGGAACACCGGGGAGCTGTTTTTT.